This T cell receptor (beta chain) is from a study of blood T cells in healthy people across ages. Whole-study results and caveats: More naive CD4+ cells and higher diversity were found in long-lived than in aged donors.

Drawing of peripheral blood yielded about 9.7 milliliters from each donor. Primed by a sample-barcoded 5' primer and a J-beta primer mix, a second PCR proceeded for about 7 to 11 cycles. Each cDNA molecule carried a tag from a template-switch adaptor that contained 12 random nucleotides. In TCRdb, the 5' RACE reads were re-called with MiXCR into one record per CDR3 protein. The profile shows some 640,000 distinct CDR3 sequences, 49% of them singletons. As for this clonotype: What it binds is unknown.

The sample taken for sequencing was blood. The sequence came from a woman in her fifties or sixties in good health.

CDR3 bases: TGCAGTGCTAGCGCGCAGGGGGCCTACGAGCAGTACTTC. This translates into CSASAQGAYEQYF. V usage is TRBV20-1 and J usage is TRBJ2-5; 7 bases are shared with TRBD1. The J call may be in error: the DNA end matches TRBJ2-7 better. The CDR3 runs to 13 residues. Germline CDR1 and CDR2: DFQATT and SNEGSKA (reference sequence).